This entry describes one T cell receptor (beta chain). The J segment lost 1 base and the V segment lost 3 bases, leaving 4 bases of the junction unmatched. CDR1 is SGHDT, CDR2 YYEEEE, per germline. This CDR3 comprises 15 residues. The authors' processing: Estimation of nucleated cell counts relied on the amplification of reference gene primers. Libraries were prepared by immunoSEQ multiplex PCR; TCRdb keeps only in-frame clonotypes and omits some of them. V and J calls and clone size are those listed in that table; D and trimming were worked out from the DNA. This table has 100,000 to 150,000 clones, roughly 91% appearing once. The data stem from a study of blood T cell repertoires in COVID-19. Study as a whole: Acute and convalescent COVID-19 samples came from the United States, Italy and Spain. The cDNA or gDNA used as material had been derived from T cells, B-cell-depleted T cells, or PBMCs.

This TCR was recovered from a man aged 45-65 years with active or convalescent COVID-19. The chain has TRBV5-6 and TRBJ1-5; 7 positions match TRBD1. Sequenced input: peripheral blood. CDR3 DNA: TGTGCCAGCAGCTGGGGACAGCTAAGCAATCAGCCCCAGCATTTT. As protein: CASSWGQLSNQPQHF.